What follows are 2 T cell receptor beta chains derived from one specimen sequenced in a study of TIL therapy for anti-PD-1-resistant metastatic lung cancer. The immunoSEQ assay was v3. Sequencing used immunoSEQ multiplex PCR; TCRdb keeps in-frame clones, though not all of them. This table holds 20,000 to 25,000 clones, 70% to 85% found once. The time point was: pre-treatment sample, taken before nivolumab and TIL therapy. This sample comprised blood, obtained at baseline. The receptors were gathered from a person between 25 and 80 years old with non-small cell lung cancer.

The rearrangement uses TRBV15 and TRBJ2-1; 11 nucleotides align to TRBD2. Germline V gene data show CDR1 as LNHNV and CDR2 as YYDKDF (reference sequence). With V trimmed by 0 bases and J by 4 bases, 5 bases remained unmatched. CDR3 length: 17 residues. The CDR3 sequence: CATSRESSGRSYNEQFF. In nucleotides, the CDR3 is TGTGCCACCAGCAGAGAATCTAGCGGGAGGAGTTACAATGAGCAGTTCTTC.

The rearrangement joins TRBV20-1 to TRBJ1-2; D gene ambiguous. This CDR3 region has 17 residues. Trimming took 3 bases from V and 1 from J, leaving 21 bases between them. The V gene's germline CDR1 is DFQATT and CDR2 SNEGSKA (reference sequence). The CDR3 region has the DNA TGCAGTGCTAGTAAAGGGTCGGGATCCCCCCTTAACTATGGCTACACCTTC. Its protein product is CSASKGSGSPLNYGYTF.